Reported below is one T cell receptor (beta chain). Its antigen is currently unknown. Data came from immunoSEQ multiplex PCR; TCRdb stores just in-frame clones and leaves some out. The table includes tens of thousands of clones, over 85% detected once. The data are from a study of cytomegalovirus exposure and HLA in healthy donors. Study overall: It was reported in a later analysis that the approximately 120 validation repertoires used the same platform as the 550 to 850 first-cohort repertoires. General study points: High specificity and sensitivity for cytomegalovirus status were reported for the classifier. The tendency of first-cohort TCR clusters to co-occur in the 120 validation repertoires was the finding of a later analysis. It was approximately 160 TCR beta chains that were listed as cytomegalovirus-associated.

This CDR3 has 13 residues. V dropped 3 bases and J dropped 8 bases, with 13 bases sitting between them. In germline, CDR1 is SQVTM, CDR2 ANQGSEA. The rearrangement links TRBV29-1 to TRBJ1-4; D may be TRBD1 (6 bases). The TCR sequence derives from a man between 18 and 29 years old in good health and CMV-seronegative. The sequencing input was PBMCs. CDR3 DNA: TGCAGCGTTGAGACCCCGCAGGGGGAAAAACTGTTTTTT. Encoded protein: CSVETPQGEKLFF.